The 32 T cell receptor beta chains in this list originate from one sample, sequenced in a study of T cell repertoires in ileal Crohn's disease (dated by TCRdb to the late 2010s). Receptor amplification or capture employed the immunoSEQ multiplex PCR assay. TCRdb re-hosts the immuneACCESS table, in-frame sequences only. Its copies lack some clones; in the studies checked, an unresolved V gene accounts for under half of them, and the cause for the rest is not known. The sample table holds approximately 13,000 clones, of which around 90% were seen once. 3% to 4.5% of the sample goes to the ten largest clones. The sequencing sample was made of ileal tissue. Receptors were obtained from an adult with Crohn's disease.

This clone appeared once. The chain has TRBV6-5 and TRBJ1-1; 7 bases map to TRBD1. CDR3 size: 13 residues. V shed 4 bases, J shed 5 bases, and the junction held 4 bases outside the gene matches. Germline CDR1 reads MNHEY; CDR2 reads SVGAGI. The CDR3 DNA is TGTGCCAGCAGTTCGACAGGGCTAACTGAAGCTTTCTTT. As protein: CASSSTGLTEAFF.

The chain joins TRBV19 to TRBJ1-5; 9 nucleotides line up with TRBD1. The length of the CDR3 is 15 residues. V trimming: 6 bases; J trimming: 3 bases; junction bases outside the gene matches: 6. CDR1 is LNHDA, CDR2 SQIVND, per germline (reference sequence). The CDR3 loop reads CASSPGTGYNQPQHF. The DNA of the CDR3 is TGTGCCAGTAGCCCCGGGACAGGGTACAATCAGCCCCAGCATTTT.

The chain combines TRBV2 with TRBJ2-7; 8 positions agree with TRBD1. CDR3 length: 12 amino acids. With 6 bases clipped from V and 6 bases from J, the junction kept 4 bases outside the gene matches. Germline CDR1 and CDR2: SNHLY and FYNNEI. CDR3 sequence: CASRYTGGEQYF. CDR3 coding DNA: TGTGCCAGCAGGTATACAGGGGGCGAGCAGTACTTC.

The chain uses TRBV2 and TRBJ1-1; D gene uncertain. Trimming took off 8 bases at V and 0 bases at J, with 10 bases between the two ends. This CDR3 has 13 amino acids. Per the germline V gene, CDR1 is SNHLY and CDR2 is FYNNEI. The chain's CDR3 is CASARLMNTEAFF. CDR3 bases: TGTGCCAGCGCAAGACTCATGAACACTGAAGCTTTCTTT.

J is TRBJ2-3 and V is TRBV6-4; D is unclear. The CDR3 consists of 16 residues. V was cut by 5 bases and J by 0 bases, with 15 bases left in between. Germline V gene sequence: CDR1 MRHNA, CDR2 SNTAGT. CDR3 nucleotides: TGTGCCAGCAGTATAACTCCAGGCACAAGCACAGATACGCAGTATTTT. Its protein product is CASSITPGTSTDTQYF.

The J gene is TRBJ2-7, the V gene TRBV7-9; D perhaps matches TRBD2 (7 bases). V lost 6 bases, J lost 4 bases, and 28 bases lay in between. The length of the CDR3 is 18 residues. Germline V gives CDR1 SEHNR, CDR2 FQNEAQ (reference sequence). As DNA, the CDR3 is TGTGCCAGCAGTCATAGGGACAATCGGGGACTAAGGTCGTACGAGCAGTACTTC. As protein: CASSHRDNRGLRSYEQYF.

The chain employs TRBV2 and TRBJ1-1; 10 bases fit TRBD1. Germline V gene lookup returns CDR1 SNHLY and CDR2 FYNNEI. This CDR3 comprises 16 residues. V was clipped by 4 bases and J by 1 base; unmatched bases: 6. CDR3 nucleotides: TGTGCCAGCAGTGCTGACAGGGGGCCTACGAACACTGAAGCTTTCTTT. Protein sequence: CASSADRGPTNTEAFF.

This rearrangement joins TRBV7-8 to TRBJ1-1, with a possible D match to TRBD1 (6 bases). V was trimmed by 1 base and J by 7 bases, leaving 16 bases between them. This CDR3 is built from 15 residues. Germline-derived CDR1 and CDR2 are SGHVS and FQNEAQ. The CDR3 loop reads CASSLEFTGYGEAFF. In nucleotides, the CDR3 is TGTGCCAGCAGCTTAGAATTTACAGGGTATGGTGAAGCTTTCTTT.

For the CDR3, the DNA is TGTGCCAGCAGCGTAGGGGCGGGACTCACCGCCAATGAGCAGTTCTTC. It specifies CASSVGAGLTANEQFF. V usage is TRBV9 and J usage is TRBJ2-1; tentatively, D is TRBD2 (6 bases). Germline loops: CDR1 SGDLS, CDR2 YYNGEE. V dropped 0 bases and J dropped 6 bases, with 16 bases sitting between them. The CDR3 is 16 residues long.

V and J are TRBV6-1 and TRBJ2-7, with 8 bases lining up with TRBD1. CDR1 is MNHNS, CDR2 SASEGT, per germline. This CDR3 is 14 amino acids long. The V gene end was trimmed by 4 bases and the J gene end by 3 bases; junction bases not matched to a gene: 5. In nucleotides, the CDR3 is TGTGCCAGCAGTGCAAGGACAGGGTTCTACGAGCAGTACTTC. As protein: CASSARTGFYEQYF.

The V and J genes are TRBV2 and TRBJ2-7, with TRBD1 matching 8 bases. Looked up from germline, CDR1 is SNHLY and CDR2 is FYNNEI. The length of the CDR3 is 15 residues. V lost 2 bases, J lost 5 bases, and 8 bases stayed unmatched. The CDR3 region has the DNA TGTGCCAGCAGTGAAAGGACAGGGCTGGTGAACGAGCAGTACTTC. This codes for CASSERTGLVNEQYF.

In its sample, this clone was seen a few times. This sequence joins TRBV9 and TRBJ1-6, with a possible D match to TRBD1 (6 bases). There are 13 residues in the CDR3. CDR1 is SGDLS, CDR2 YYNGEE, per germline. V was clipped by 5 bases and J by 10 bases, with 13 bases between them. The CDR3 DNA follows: TGTGCCAGCAGACTAGGGGGGGACTCACCCCTCCACTTT. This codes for CASRLGGDSPLHF.

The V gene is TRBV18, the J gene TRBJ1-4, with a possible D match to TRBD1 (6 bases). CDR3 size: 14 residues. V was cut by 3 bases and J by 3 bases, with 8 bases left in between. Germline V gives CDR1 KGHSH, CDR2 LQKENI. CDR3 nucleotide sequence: TGTGCCAGCTCACCGGACAGTTCTAATGAAAAACTGTTTTTT. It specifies CASSPDSSNEKLFF.

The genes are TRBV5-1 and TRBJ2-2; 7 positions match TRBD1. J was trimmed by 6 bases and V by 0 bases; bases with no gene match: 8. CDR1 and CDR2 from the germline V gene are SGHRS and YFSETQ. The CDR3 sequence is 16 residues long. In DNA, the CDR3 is TGCGCCAGCAGCTTGGAGCCCGACAGGGCGGCCGGGGAGCTGTTTTTT. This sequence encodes CASSLEPDRAAGELFF. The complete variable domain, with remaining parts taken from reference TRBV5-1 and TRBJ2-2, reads KAGVTQTPRYLIKTRGQQVTLSCSPISGHRSVSWYQQTPGQGLQFLFEYFSETQRNKGNFPGRFSGRQFSNSRSEMNVSTLELGDSALYLCASSLEPDRAAGELFFGEGSRLTVL.

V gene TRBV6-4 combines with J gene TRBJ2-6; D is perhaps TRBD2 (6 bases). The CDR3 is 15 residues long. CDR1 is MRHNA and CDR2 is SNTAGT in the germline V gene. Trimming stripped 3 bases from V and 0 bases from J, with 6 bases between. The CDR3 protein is CASSEGLSGANVLTF. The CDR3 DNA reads TGTGCCAGCAGTGAGGGACTCTCTGGGGCCAACGTCCTGACTTTC.

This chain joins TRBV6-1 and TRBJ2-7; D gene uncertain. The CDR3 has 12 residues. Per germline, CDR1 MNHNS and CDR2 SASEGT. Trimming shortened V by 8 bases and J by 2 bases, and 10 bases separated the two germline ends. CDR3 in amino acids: CASRGVTYEQYF. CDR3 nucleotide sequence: TGTGCCAGCCGCGGAGTAACCTACGAGCAGTACTTC.

The CDR3 reads CASSFSSPSGSYEQYF. The CDR3 DNA is TGTGCCAGCAGCTTCTCATCCCCTAGCGGGAGCTACGAGCAGTACTTC. J is TRBJ2-5 and V is TRBV7-9, with 10 positions matching TRBD2. The tail of the sequence fits TRBJ2-7 better, so the J call may be wrong. The CDR3 contains 16 residues. The germline gives CDR1 SEHNR, CDR2 FQNEAQ (reference sequence).

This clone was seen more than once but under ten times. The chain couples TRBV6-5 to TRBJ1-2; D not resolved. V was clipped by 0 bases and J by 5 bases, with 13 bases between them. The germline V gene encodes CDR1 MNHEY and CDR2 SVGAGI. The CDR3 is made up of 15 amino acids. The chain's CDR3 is CASSYSSQDPYGYTF. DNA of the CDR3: TGTGCCAGCAGTTACTCGTCCCAGGATCCATATGGCTACACCTTC.

The CDR3 nucleotides read TGTGCCAGCTCAGGTCAGACTGAAGCTTTCTTT. Protein: CASSGQTEAFF. The J gene is TRBJ1-1, the V gene TRBV18, with D hard to call. V was shortened by 5 bases and J by 5 bases, with 6 bases between the two germline ends. Germline-derived CDR1 and CDR2 are KGHSH and LQKENI. The CDR3 covers 11 residues.

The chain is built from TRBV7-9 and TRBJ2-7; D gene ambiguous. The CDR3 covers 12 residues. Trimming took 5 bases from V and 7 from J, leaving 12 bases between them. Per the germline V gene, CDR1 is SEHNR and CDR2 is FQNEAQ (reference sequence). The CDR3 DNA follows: TGTGCCAGCAGCCAATTGGGCCAGGAGCAGTACTTC. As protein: CASSQLGQEQYF.

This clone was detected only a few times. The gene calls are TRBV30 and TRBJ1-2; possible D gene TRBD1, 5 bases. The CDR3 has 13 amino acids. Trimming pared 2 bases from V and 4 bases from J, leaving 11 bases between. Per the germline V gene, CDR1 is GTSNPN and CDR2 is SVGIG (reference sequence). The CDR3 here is CAWSSGMAYGYTF. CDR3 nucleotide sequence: TGTGCCTGGAGTTCAGGGATGGCCTATGGCTACACCTTC.

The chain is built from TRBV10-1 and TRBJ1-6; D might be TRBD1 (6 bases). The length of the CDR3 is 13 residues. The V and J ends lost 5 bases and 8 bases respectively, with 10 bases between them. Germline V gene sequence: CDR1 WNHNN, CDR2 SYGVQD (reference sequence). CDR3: CASSQGMDSPLHF. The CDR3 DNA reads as TGCGCCAGCAGTCAGGGGATGGATTCACCCCTCCACTTT.

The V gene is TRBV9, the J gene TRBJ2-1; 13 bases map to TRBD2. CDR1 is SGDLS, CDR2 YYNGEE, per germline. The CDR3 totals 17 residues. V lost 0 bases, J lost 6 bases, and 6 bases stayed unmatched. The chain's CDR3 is CASSVERLAGGRNEQFF. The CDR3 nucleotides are TGTGCCAGCAGCGTAGAAAGACTAGCGGGAGGCCGCAATGAGCAGTTCTTC.

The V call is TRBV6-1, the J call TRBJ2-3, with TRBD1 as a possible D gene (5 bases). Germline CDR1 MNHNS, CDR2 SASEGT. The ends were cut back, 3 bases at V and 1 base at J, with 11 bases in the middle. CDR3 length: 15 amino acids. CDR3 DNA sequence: TGTGCCAGCAGTGATAGCAGGGTTGGCACAGATACGCAGTATTTT. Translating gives CASSDSRVGTDTQYF.

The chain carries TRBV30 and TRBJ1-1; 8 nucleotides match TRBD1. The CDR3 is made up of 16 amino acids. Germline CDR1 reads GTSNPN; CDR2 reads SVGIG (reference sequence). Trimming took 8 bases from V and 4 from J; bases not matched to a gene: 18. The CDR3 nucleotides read TGTGCCGGCCGAGGACAGGGAGAAAGTCGGGGCACTGAAGCTTTCTTT. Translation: CAGRGQGESRGTEAFF.

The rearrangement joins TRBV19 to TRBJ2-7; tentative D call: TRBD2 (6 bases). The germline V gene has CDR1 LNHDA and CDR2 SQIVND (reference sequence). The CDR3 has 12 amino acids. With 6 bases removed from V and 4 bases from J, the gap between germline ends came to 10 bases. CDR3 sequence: CASSRREYEQYF. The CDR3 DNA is TGTGCCAGTAGCCGGCGGGAATACGAGCAGTACTTC.

For the CDR3, the DNA is TGTGCCAGCAGTTACAGGGTAGCGGGTAACAATGAGCAGTTCTTC. This translates into CASSYRVAGNNEQFF. The chain uses TRBV6-5 and TRBJ2-1; 7 bases map to TRBD2. Germline CDR1 reads MNHEY; CDR2 reads SVGAGI. Unmatched junction bases numbered 6, after V lost 2 bases and J lost 5 bases. CDR3 length equals 15 residues.

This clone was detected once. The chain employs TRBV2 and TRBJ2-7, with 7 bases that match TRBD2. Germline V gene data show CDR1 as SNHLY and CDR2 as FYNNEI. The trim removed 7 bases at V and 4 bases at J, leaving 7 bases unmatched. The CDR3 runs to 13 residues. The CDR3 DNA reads TGTGCCAGCAAGGAGTCTAGCGGTTACGAGCAGTACTTC. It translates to CASKESSGYEQYF.

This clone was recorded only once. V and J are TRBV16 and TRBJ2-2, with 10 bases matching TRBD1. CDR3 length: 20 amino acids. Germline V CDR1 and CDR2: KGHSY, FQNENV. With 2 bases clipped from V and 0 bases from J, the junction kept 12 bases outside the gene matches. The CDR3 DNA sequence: TGTGCCAGCAGCCAAAGACCGGGGACAGGGGCTTTAGCGAACACCGGGGAGCTGTTTTTT. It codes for CASSQRPGTGALANTGELFF.

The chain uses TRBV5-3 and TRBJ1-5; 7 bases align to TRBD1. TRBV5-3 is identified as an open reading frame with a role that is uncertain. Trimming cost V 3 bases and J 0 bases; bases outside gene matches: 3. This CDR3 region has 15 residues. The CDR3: CARSSNRGSNQPQHF. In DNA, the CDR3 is TGTGCCAGAAGCTCTAACAGGGGTAGCAATCAGCCCCAGCATTTT.

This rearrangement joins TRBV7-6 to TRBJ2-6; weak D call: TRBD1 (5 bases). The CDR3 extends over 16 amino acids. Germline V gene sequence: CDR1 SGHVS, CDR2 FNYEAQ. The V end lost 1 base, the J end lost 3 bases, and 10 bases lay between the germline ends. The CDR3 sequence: CASSLVGALGANVLTF. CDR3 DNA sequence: TGTGCCAGCAGCTTAGTAGGGGCGCTTGGGGCCAACGTCCTGACTTTC.

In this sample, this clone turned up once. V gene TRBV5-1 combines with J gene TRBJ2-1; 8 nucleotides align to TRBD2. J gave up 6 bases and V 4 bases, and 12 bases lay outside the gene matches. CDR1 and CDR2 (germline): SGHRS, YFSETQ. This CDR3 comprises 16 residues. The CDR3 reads CASSLAGTRQPNEQFF. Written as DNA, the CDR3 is TGCGCCAGCAGCCTGGCCGGGACTAGGCAACCCAATGAGCAGTTCTTC.